Following are 13 T cell receptor beta chains from one sample sequenced in a study of blood T cells in healthy people across ages (dated by TCRdb to between 2014 and 2016). Libraries came from 5' RACE. The sequencer listed for this sample is Illumina HiSeq 2500. The second PCR ran for about 6 to 12 cycles and used a J-beta primer mix along with a sample-barcoded 5' primer. The public reads were run again by TCRdb, first through fastp at Q25 and then through MiXCR, and only productive beta chains were kept. Merged by CDR3 protein, the rows form single entries marked with the most common genes and DNA. This sample gives around 1.5 million distinct CDR3 sequences in total; about 40% of them show up just once. The top ten clones comprise around 8% of the sample. What was sequenced was blood. The receptors were gathered from a woman aged 18-29 years in good health.

CDR3 bases: TGCAGTGCGCGGGGGGCAGGGATTGGACAGCCCCAGCATTTT. This gives the protein CSARGAGIGQPQHF. This chain joins TRBV20-1 and TRBJ1-5, with a tentative D call TRBD1 (6 bases). V was cut by 6 bases and J by 7 bases, with 19 bases left in between. Germline CDR1 is DFQATT and CDR2 is SNEGSKA (reference sequence). This CDR3 is 14 amino acids long.

This clonotype showed up just a few times. The chain couples TRBV4-1 to TRBJ2-1; 9 bases are a match to TRBD2. V lost 1 base, J lost 6 bases, and 13 bases stayed unmatched. The CDR3 spans 18 residues. Germline loops: CDR1 MGHRA, CDR2 YSYEKL. The CDR3 DNA is TGCGCCAGCAGCCAAGCCGGCGGGGGGGCAAGGGAACCCAATGAGCAGTTCTTC. Amino acid sequence: CASSQAGGGAREPNEQFF.

This clonotype was seen only a few times. The V call is TRBV12-3 or TRBV12-4, the J call TRBJ2-1, with D perhaps TRBD2 (6 bases). The V gene lost 4 bases and the J gene lost 9 bases, with 16 bases spanning the gap. The CDR3 runs 14 residues. The CDR3 sequence is CASSSPSTSLEQFF. The CDR3 region has the DNA TGTGCCAGCAGTTCTCCTTCTACTAGCCTTGAGCAGTTCTTC.

The chain couples TRBV2 to TRBJ2-1; TRBD1 matches at 9 bases. The V gene end was trimmed by 8 bases and the J gene end by 5 bases; junction bases not matched to a gene: 10. The CDR3 has 15 amino acids. Germline V gene sequence: CDR1 SNHLY, CDR2 FYNNEI. DNA of the CDR3: TGTGCCAGCCCGGCCCGGACAGGGGCTAACAATGAGCAGTTCTTC. This translates into CASPARTGANNEQFF. The entire variable domain, with the rest obtained from reference TRBV2 and TRBJ2-1, is as follows: EPEVTQTPSHQVTQMGQEVILRCVPISNHLYFYWYRQILGQKVEFLVSFYNNEISEKSEIFDDQFSVERPDGSNFTLKIRSTKLEDSAMYFCASPARTGANNEQFFGPGTRLTVL.

This clonotype was found once. The V gene is TRBV4-1, the J gene TRBJ2-7; tentatively, D is TRBD2 (6 bases). Germline V gene data show CDR1 as MGHRA and CDR2 as YSYEKL. The germline V and J ends were trimmed by 0 bases and 4 bases, with 16 bases remaining between them. The CDR3 length is 16 residues. CDR3 amino acids: CASSQEVGLGGYEQYF. Written as DNA, the CDR3 is TGCGCCAGCAGCCAAGAGGTGGGACTCGGTGGGTACGAGCAGTACTTC.

This clonotype was recorded a few times. The V gene is TRBV10-3, the J gene TRBJ1-1, with D perhaps TRBD1 (5 bases). The CDR3 has 13 amino acids. The germline V and J ends were trimmed by 7 bases and 5 bases, with 14 bases remaining between them. In germline, CDR1 is ENHRY, CDR2 SYGVKD. The DNA of the CDR3 is TGTGCCATCACCGGGACGGAGGGAACTGAAGCTTTCTTT. This encodes CAITGTEGTEAFF.

This clonotype was recorded a few times. The V call is TRBV5-3, the J call TRBJ2-5; D is uncertain. TRBV5-3 is an ORF for which the function is uncertain. CDR3 length: 14 residues. V lost 0 bases to trimming and J lost 7 bases, with 13 bases between them. CDR3 protein: CARSLVRWMRTQYF. CDR3 DNA sequence: TGTGCCAGAAGCTTGGTTCGATGGATGAGGACCCAGTACTTC.

The gene calls are TRBV12-5 and TRBJ2-2, with TRBD1 matching 7 bases. The CDR3 consists of 16 residues. Germline V gene data show CDR1 as LGHNT and CDR2 as FRNRAP. J gave up 6 bases and V 3 bases, and 10 bases lay outside the gene matches. DNA for the CDR3: TGTGCTAGTGGTTTCCTGACAGGGAGATTAGCCGGGGAGCTGTTTTTT. The encoded protein is CASGFLTGRLAGELFF.

The CDR3 DNA sequence: TGTGCCAGCAGTACAACAGCGGGGGATTTCACCCACAATGAGCAGTTCTTC. Translated: CASSTTAGDFTHNEQFF. The genes are TRBV6-4 and TRBJ2-1; TRBD2 aligns across 8 bases. The J segment lost 5 bases and the V segment lost 5 bases, leaving 14 bases of the junction unmatched. There are 17 residues in the CDR3. The germline V gene has CDR1 MRHNA and CDR2 SNTAGT.

The chain is built from TRBV20-1 and TRBJ2-1, with TRBD1 matching 8 bases. V shed 5 bases and J 2 bases; nucleotides not matched to a gene: 8. The CDR3 runs to 15 residues. Germline CDR1 is DFQATT and CDR2 is SNEGSKA (reference sequence). The CDR3 DNA reads as TGCAGTGCTCGTGACCAGGGGGCGACCTACAATGAGCAGTTCTTC. Translating it yields CSARDQGATYNEQFF.

This clonotype came up once. Since a much larger clone is just one base distant, this may be a read error. The V and J genes are TRBV12-3 or TRBV12-4 and TRBJ2-5; D is unclear. V was clipped by 5 bases and J by 5 bases, with 15 bases between them. The CDR3 length is 14 residues. For the CDR3, the DNA is TGTGCCAGCAGTGTGAGAAAAGAGAGGGAGACCCAGTACTTC. Translated, it gives CASSVRKERETQYF.

The chain links TRBV12-3 or TRBV12-4 to TRBJ1-1; no definite D call. The CDR3 covers 16 residues. The ends were cut back, 5 bases at V and 4 bases at J, with 20 bases in the middle. CDR3 nucleotides: TGTGCCAGCAGTACGCCGTTGGCCTCCACGGGCACTGAAGCTTTCTTT. Residues: CASSTPLASTGTEAFF.

This chain joins TRBV3-1 and TRBJ1-6; TRBD1 is a possible D gene (5 bases). Germline CDR1 reads LGHDT; CDR2 reads YNNKEL (reference sequence). V lost 6 bases to trimming and J lost 13 bases, with 16 bases between them. This CDR3 region has 13 residues. The CDR3 DNA sequence: TGTGCCAGCAGGCGCGGTGGGGCCACCCCCCTCCACTTT. Encoded protein: CASRRGGATPLHF.